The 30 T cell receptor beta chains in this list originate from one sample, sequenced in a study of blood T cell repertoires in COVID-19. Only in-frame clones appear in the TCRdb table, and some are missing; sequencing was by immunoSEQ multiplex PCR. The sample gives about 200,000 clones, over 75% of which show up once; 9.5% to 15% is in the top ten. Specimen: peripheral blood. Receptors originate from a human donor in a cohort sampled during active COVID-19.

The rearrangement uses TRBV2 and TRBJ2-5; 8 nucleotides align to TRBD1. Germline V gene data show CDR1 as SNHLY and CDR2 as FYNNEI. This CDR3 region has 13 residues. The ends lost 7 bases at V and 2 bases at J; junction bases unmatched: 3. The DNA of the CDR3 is TGTGCCAGCAAAAACAGGGGGCAAGAGACCCAGTACTTC. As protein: CASKNRGQETQYF. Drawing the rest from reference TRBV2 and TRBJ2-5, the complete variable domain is EPEVTQTPSHQVTQMGQEVILRCVPISNHLYFYWYRQILGQKVEFLVSFYNNEISEKSEIFDDQFSVERPDGSNFTLKIRSTKLEDSAMYFCASKNRGQETQYFGPGTRLLVL.

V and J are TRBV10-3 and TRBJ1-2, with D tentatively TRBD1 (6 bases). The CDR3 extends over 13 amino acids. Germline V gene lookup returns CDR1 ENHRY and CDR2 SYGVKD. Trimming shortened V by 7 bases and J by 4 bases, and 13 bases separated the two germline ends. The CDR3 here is CAITDSPSYGYTF. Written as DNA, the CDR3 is TGTGCCATCACGGACAGTCCGAGCTATGGCTACACCTTC.

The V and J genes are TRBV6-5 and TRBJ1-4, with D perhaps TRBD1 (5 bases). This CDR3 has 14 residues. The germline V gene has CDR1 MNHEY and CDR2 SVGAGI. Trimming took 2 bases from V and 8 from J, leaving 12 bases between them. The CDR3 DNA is TGTGCCAGCAGTTACAACGGGGGAAAGGAAAAACTGTTTTTT. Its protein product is CASSYNGGKEKLFF.

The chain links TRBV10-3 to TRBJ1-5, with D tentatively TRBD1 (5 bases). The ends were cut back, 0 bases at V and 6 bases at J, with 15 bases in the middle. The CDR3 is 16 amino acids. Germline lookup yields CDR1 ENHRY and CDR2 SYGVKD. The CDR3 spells CAISESGSGTGQPQHF. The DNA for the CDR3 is TGTGCCATCAGTGAGTCAGGTAGCGGGACGGGTCAGCCCCAGCATTTT.

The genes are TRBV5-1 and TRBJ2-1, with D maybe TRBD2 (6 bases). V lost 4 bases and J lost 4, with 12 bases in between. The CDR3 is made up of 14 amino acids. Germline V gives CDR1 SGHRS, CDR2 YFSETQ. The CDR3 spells CASSARDSYNEQFF. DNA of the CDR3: TGCGCCAGCAGCGCCCGGGACTCGTACAATGAGCAGTTCTTC.

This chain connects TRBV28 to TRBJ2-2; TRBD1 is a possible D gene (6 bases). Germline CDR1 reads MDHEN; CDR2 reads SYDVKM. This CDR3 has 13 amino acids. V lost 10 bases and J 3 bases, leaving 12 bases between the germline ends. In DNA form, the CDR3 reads TGTGCCATCGTACAGGGTCACACCGGGGAGCTGTTTTTT. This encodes CAIVQGHTGELFF.

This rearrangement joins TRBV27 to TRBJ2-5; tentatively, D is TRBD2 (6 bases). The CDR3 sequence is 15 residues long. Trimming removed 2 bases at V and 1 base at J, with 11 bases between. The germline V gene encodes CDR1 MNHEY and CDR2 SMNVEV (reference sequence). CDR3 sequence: CASSLGGTPQETQYF. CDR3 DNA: TGTGCCAGCAGTTTAGGGGGGACCCCCCAAGAGACCCAGTACTTC.

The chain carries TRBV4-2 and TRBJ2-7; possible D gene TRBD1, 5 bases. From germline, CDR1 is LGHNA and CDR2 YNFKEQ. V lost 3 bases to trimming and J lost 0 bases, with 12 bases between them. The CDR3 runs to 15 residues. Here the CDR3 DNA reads TGTGCCAGCAGCCAGGGGCTCCTGGACTCCTACGAGCAGTACTTC. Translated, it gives CASSQGLLDSYEQYF.

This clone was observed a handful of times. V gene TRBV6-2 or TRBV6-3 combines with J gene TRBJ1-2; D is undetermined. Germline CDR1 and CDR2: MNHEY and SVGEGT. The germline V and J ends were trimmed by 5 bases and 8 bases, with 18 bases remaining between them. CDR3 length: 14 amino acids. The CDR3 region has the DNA TGTGCCAGCAGTAACCCGGTCGAGACGGGAGGCTACACCTTC. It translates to CASSNPVETGGYTF.

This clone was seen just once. The CDR3 protein is CASSYRRLAGGPSSYNEQFF. The CDR3 DNA is TGTGCCAGCAGTTACCGTCGACTAGCGGGAGGGCCGAGCTCCTACAATGAGCAGTTCTTC. V is TRBV6-2 or TRBV6-3 and J is TRBJ2-1, with 14 bases fitting TRBD2. Germline lookup yields CDR1 MNHEY and CDR2 SVGEGT. Trimming removed 2 bases from V and 0 bases from J; junction bases left unmatched: 9. This CDR3 is 20 amino acids long.

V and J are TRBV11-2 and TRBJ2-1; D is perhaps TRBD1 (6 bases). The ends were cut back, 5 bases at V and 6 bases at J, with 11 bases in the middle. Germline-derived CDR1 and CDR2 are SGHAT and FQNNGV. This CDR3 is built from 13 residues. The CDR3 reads CASSPRGGNEQFF. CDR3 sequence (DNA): TGTGCCAGCAGCCCCAGAGGGGGCAATGAGCAGTTCTTC.

The CDR3 region is CASSVTNGNTEAFF. CDR3 coding DNA: TGTGCCAGCTCAGTTACCAACGGGAACACTGAAGCTTTCTTT. The chain employs TRBV18 and TRBJ1-1; D is ambiguous. The germline V gene has CDR1 KGHSH and CDR2 LQKENI. Trimming pared 5 bases from V and 1 base from J, leaving 11 bases between. The length of the CDR3 is 14 residues.

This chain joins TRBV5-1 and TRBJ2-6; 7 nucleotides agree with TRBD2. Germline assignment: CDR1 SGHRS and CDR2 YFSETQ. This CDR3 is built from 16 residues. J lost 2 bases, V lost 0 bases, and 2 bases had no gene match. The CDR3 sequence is CASSLDAGAGANVLTF. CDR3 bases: TGCGCCAGCAGCTTGGATGCGGGGGCTGGGGCCAACGTCCTGACTTTC.

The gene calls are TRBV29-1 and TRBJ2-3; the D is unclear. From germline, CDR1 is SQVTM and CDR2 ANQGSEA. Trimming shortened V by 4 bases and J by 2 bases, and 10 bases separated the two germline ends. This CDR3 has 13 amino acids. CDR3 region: CSVGRVHTDTQYF. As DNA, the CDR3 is TGCAGCGTTGGACGGGTCCACACAGATACGCAGTATTTT.

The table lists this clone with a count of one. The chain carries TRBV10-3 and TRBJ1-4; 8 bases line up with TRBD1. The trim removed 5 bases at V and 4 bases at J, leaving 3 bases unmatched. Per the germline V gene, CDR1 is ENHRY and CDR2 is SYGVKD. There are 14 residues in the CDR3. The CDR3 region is CAISPGQDNEKLFF. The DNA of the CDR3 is TGTGCCATCAGTCCGGGACAGGATAATGAAAAACTGTTTTTT.

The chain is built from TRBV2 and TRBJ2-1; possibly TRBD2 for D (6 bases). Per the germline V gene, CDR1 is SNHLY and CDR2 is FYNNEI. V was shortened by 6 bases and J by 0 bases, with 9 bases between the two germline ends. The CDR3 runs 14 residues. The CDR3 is CASSAGSSYNEQFF. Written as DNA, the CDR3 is TGTGCCAGCAGCGCGGGGAGCTCCTACAATGAGCAGTTCTTC. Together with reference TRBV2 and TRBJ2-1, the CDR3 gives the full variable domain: EPEVTQTPSHQVTQMGQEVILRCVPISNHLYFYWYRQILGQKVEFLVSFYNNEISEKSEIFDDQFSVERPDGSNFTLKIRSTKLEDSAMYFCASSAGSSYNEQFFGPGTRLTVL.

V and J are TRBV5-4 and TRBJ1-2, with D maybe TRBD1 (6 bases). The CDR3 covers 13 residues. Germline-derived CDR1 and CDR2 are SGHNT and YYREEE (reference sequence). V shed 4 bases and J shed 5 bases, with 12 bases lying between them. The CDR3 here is CASSRTDLYGYTF. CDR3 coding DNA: TGTGCCAGCAGCCGGACAGACCTTTATGGCTACACCTTC.

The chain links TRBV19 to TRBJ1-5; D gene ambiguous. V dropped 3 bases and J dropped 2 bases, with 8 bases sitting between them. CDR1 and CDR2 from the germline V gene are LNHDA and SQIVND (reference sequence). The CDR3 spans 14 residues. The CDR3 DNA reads TGTGCCAGTAGTATTGGCAGTCGCAATCAGCCCCAGCATTTT. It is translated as CASSIGSRNQPQHF.

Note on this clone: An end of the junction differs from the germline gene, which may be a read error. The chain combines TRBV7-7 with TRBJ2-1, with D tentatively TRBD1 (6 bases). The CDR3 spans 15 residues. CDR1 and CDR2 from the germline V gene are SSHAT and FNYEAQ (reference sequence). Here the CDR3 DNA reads TGTGCTAGCAGCTTAGCAGGACAGTCCTACAATGAGCAGTTCTTC. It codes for CASSLAGQSYNEQFF.

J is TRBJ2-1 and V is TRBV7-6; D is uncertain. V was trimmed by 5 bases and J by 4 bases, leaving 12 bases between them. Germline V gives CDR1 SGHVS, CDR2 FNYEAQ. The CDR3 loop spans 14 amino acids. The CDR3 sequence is CASSEEYGYNEQFF. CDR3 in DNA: TGTGCCAGCAGCGAGGAGTATGGTTACAATGAGCAGTTCTTC.

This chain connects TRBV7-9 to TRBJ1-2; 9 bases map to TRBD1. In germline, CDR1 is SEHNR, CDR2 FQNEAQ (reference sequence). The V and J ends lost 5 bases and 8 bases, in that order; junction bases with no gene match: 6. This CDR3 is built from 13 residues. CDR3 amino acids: CASSAQGARGYTF. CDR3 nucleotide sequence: TGTGCCAGCAGCGCACAGGGGGCTCGGGGCTACACCTTC.

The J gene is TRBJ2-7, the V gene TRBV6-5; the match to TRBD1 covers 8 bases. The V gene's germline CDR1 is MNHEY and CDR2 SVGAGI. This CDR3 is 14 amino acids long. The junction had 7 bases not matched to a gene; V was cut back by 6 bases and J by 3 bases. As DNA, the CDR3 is TGTGCCAGCAGGATCCGGGACAGGCTCTACGAGCAGTACTTC. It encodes CASRIRDRLYEQYF.

CDR3 bases: TGTGCCAGCAGCTTGGACAGGGGGAATGAAAAACTGTTTTTT. Translation: CASSLDRGNEKLFF. The rearrangement uses TRBV5-5 and TRBJ1-4; 8 bases fit TRBD1. This CDR3 spans 14 amino acids. Trimming at V came to 0 bases and at J to 5 bases, leaving 0 bases not matched to a gene. Looked up from germline, CDR1 is SGHKS and CDR2 is YYEKEE (reference sequence).

The CDR3 region has the DNA TGTGCCATCAGTGACGACAAGATATACGAGCAGTACTTC. Translated: CAISDDKIYEQYF. This chain uses TRBV10-3 with TRBJ2-7; no firm D call. Germline V gene sequence: CDR1 ENHRY, CDR2 SYGVKD. Trimming stripped 3 bases from V and 4 bases from J, with 10 bases between. The CDR3 is made up of 13 amino acids.

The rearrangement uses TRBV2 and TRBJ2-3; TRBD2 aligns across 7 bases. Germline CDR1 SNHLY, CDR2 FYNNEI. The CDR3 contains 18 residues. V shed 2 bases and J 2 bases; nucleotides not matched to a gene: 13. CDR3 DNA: TGTGCCAGCAGTGAAACGCGCTTCCTCGGGGGGAACACAGATACGCAGTATTTT. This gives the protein CASSETRFLGGNTDTQYF.

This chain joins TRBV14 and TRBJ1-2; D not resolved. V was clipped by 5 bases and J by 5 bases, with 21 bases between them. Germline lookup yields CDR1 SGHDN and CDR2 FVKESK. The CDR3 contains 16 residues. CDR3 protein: CASSTPRGQQDYGYTF. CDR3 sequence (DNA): TGTGCCAGCAGCACCCCTCGAGGGCAGCAGGATTATGGCTACACCTTC.

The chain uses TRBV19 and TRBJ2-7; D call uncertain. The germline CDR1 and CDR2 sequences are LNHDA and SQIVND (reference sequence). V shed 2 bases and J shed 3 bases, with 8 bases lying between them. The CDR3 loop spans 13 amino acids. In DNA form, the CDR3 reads TGTGCCAGTAGTATATCGAGATACTACGAGCAGTACTTC. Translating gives CASSISRYYEQYF. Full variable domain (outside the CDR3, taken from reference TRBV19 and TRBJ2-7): DGGITQSPKYLFRKEGQNVTLSCEQNLNHDAMYWYRQDPGQGLRLIYYSQIVNDFQKGDIAEGYSVSREKKESFPLTVTSAQKNPTAFYLCASSISRYYEQYFGPGTRLTVT.

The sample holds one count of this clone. The DNA for the CDR3 is TGCGCCAGCAGCCGCGAGCCGGGATACAATGAGCAGTTCTTC. Amino acids: CASSREPGYNEQFF. The chain has TRBV5-1 and TRBJ2-1, with D perhaps matching TRBD2 (5 bases). CDR3 size: 14 residues. V shed 4 bases and J shed 4 bases, with 12 bases lying between them. Germline CDR1 SGHRS, CDR2 YFSETQ.

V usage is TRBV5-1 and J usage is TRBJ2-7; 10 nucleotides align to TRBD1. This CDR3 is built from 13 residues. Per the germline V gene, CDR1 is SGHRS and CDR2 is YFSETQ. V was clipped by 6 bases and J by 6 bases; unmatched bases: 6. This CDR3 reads CASNRDRGTEQYF. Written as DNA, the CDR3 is TGCGCCAGCAACAGGGACAGGGGAACCGAGCAGTACTTC.

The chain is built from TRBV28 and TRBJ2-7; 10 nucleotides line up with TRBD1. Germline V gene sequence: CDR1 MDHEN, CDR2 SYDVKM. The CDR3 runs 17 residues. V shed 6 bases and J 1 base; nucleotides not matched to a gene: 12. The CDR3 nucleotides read TGTGCCAGCAGCCAGACAGGGGGCACCGACAAATCCTACGAGCAGTACTTC. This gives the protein CASSQTGGTDKSYEQYF. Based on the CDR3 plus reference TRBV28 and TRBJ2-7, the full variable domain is DVKVTQSSRYLVKRTGEKVFLECVQDMDHENMFWYRQDPGLGLRLIYFSYDVKMKEKGDIPEGYSVSREKKERFSLILESASTNQTSMYLCASSQTGGTDKSYEQYFGPGTRLTVT.